One sample yielded the 18 T cell receptor beta chains listed below, sequenced in a study of OX40 agonist ivuxolimab in advanced cancers. The method was immunoSEQ multiplex PCR; TCRdb's version includes in-frame clones alone and lacks a portion of them. Of some 70,000 clones in the sample, around 81% were seen once. The sample was CD4+ or CD8+ T cells sorted from blood, taken in a trial of the OX40 agonist ivuxolimab. Every receptor here comes from an adult with an advanced solid tumor such as melanoma, head and neck, liver or kidney cancer.

The chain recombines TRBV9 with TRBJ2-1; D possibly corresponds to TRBD1 (6 bases). V lost 0 bases and J lost 8, with 9 bases in between. CDR3 length: 13 amino acids. Per germline, CDR1 SGDLS and CDR2 YYNGEE. CDR3 region: CASSVDPGDEQFF. As DNA, the CDR3 is TGTGCCAGCAGCGTAGATCCAGGGGATGAGCAGTTCTTC.

The V gene is TRBV19, the J gene TRBJ2-5; 12 bases match TRBD1. The DNA end is more similar to TRBJ2-7, so the J call may be wrong. This CDR3 contains 14 residues. Looked up from germline, CDR1 is LNHDA and CDR2 is SQIVND (reference sequence). The CDR3 here is CASSPGQGAYEQYF. Here the CDR3 DNA reads TGTGCCAGTAGCCCGGGACAGGGGGCTTACGAGCAGTACTTC.

The chain couples TRBV6-1 to TRBJ2-7; D gene uncertain. Per the germline V gene, CDR1 is MNHNS and CDR2 is SASEGT. This CDR3 has 11 amino acids. Trimming stripped 5 bases from V and 3 bases from J, with 5 bases between. CDR3 coding DNA: TGTGCCAGCAGTCTGTTCTACGAGCAGTACTTC. Residues: CASSLFYEQYF.

This chain uses TRBV5-1 with TRBJ1-1; possibly TRBD1 for D (6 bases). With 2 bases removed from V and 4 bases from J, the gap between germline ends came to 21 bases. The V gene's germline CDR1 is SGHRS and CDR2 YFSETQ. This CDR3 is built from 17 residues. The CDR3 sequence is CASSFPGGRGVSTEAFF. The CDR3 coding sequence is TGCGCCAGCAGCTTCCCTGGGGGCAGGGGTGTGAGCACTGAAGCTTTCTTT.

This clone was counted only a few times. The chain links TRBV11-1 to TRBJ1-3; tentatively, D is TRBD1 (6 bases). CDR1 is SGHAT, CDR2 FQDESV, per germline (reference sequence). The CDR3 contains 14 residues. The V and J ends lost 3 bases and 4 bases respectively, with 10 bases between them. The CDR3 reads CASSFRTAGNTIYF. The CDR3 coding sequence is TGTGCCAGCAGCTTTCGGACAGCCGGAAACACCATATATTTT.

This chain uses TRBV28 with TRBJ2-1; 7 bases are a match to TRBD1. Germline CDR1 is MDHEN and CDR2 is SYDVKM. The trim removed 8 bases at V and 2 bases at J, leaving 9 bases unmatched. This CDR3 is 15 amino acids long. The CDR3 DNA reads as TGTGCCAGCCTCCTAATAGGGGGCACCTACAATGAGCAGTTCTTC. Residues: CASLLIGGTYNEQFF.

The chain uses TRBV30 and TRBJ1-2; 9 bases agree with TRBD1. V shed 1 base and J 5 bases; nucleotides not matched to a gene: 5. The CDR3 loop spans 14 amino acids. The germline CDR1 and CDR2 sequences are GTSNPN and SVGIG (reference sequence). CDR3 sequence (DNA): TGTGCCTGGAGTGGGGACAGGGCGCGGTATGGCTACACCTTC. Translation: CAWSGDRARYGYTF.

The rearrangement joins TRBV6-6 to TRBJ1-1; no definite D call. Trimming removed 4 bases from V and 1 base from J, with 10 bases in between. CDR1 and CDR2 (germline): MNHNY, SVGAGI (reference sequence). The CDR3 totals 14 residues. CDR3 sequence reads: CASSFSSGNTEAFF. The DNA for the CDR3 is TGTGCCAGCAGTTTTTCTTCAGGGAACACTGAAGCTTTCTTT.

The chain employs TRBV27 and TRBJ2-7; 7 nucleotides align to TRBD1. CDR3 size: 13 residues. The germline CDR1 and CDR2 sequences are MNHEY and SMNVEV (reference sequence). V dropped 5 bases and J dropped 6; count of bases not matched to a gene: 7. CDR3 sequence (DNA): TGTGCCAGCAGTAAGACAGGGTTACTCGAGCAGTACGTC. Translating gives CASSKTGLLEQYV.

The V and J genes are TRBV7-8 and TRBJ1-5; 7 positions agree with TRBD1. The CDR3 is 14 residues long. The V and J ends lost 10 bases and 2 bases, in that order; junction bases with no gene match: 8. The V gene's germline CDR1 is SGHVS and CDR2 FQNEAQ. As DNA, the CDR3 is TGTGCCACCACCCCGGGACAGCGCAATCAGCCCCAGCATTTT. This codes for CATTPGQRNQPQHF.

The J gene is TRBJ2-7, the V gene TRBV27; D ambiguous. The CDR3 contains 12 residues. Germline V lookup: CDR1 MNHEY, CDR2 SMNVEV (reference sequence). V was pared by 5 bases and J by 10 bases, with 15 bases between. The CDR3 nucleotides read TGTGCCAGCAGTCCACCCCTGGGAAGTCAGTACTTC. Encoded protein: CASSPPLGSQYF.

The chain has TRBV19 and TRBJ1-1; 7 nucleotides agree with TRBD1. The CDR3 loop spans 15 amino acids. CDR1 LNHDA and CDR2 SQIVND come from the germline V gene (reference sequence). The V segment lost 6 bases and the J segment 7 bases; nucleotides outside the gene matches: 14. The CDR3 DNA reads as TGTGCCAGTAGGGACGGGCCTAACAGGGGTCTTGAAGCTTTCTTT. It yields the protein CASRDGPNRGLEAFF.

The J gene is TRBJ2-1, the V gene TRBV7-2; D remains ambiguous. Per germline, CDR1 SGHTA and CDR2 FQGNSA. This CDR3 is built from 16 residues. V was cut by 0 bases and J by 0 bases, with 9 bases left in between. CDR3 coding DNA: TGTGCCAGCAGCTTAGCGGGCTGGGACTCCTACAATGAGCAGTTCTTC. As protein: CASSLAGWDSYNEQFF. Based on the CDR3 plus reference TRBV7-2 and TRBJ2-1, the full variable domain is GAGVSQSPSNKVTEKGKDVELRCDPISGHTALYWYRQSLGQGLEFLIYFQGNSAPDKSGLPSDRFSAERTGGSVSTLTIQRTQQEDSAVYLCASSLAGWDSYNEQFFGPGTRLTVL.

The V call is TRBV28, the J call TRBJ2-5; the match to TRBD1 covers 9 bases. The J call may be in error: the DNA end matches TRBJ2-7 better. CDR3 length: 14 amino acids. Germline lookup yields CDR1 MDHEN and CDR2 SYDVKM. Written as DNA, the CDR3 is TGTGCCAGCAGTCCGGGACAGGGTGACTACGAGCAGTACTTC. It specifies CASSPGQGDYEQYF.

The chain employs TRBV28 and TRBJ2-7; D remains unclear. Between the trimmed V and J ends, which lost 7 bases and 2 bases, there was a span of 9 bases. The CDR3 has 12 residues. Germline V gene lookup returns CDR1 MDHEN and CDR2 SYDVKM. In nucleotides, the CDR3 is TGTGCCAGCACCAGCAGTGCCTACGAGCAGTACTTC. Translating gives CASTSSAYEQYF.

This chain links TRBV21-1 with TRBJ2-5; the table names TRBD2, a call not compared with the DNA. TRBV21-1 is deemed a pseudogene. The CDR3 runs 17 residues. The CDR3, as DNA: TGTGCCAGCAGCAAAGGGTGGAACCTAAGGGGAGCACGGGAGCAGTACTTC. Its protein is CASSKGWNLRGAREQYF.

The chain uses TRBV19 and TRBJ1-6, with D unresolved. CDR3 length: 17 amino acids. Trimming shortened V by 4 bases and J by 7 bases, and 20 bases separated the two germline ends. Germline V gene sequence: CDR1 LNHDA, CDR2 SQIVND (reference sequence). The CDR3 here is CASSTDSLGSKNSPLHF. In DNA form, the CDR3 reads TGTGCCAGTAGTACCGATTCCCTCGGGTCGAAGAATTCACCCCTCCACTTT.

This rearrangement joins TRBV4-1 to TRBJ2-1; 7 bases align to TRBD1. Germline CDR1 MGHRA, CDR2 YSYEKL. The CDR3 is 14 amino acids. V shed 0 bases and J 8 bases; nucleotides not matched to a gene: 4. The CDR3 DNA follows: TGCGCCAGCAGCCAAGATGGACAGGTTGATGAGCAGTTCTTC. Encoded protein: CASSQDGQVDEQFF.